The rows below give T cell receptor beta chains drawn from one sample of a study of neurological immune-mediated disorders. MiXCR was run by TCRdb on the 5' RACE reads, yielding one entry per CDR3 protein. This table has tens of thousands of distinct CDR3 sequences, about 8% appearing once. The material sequenced was PBMCs. Receptors originate from a woman aged 40 to 49 in good health. Both conserved end residues are part of each CDR3. The D gene is left open where the match is weak. Expanded clones get a size class; other rows say once, few or many, or leave the size out.

D,J,V,size,CDR3,DNA
NA,TRBJ2-5,TRBV5-1,many,CASSLQRAVQETQYF,TGCGCCAGCAGCTTGCAGCGGGCGGTCCAAGAGACCCAGTACTTC
TRBD2,TRBJ2-3,TRBV25-1,many,CASSELGTSGTSTDTQYF,TGTGCCAGCAGTGAACTGGGGACTAGCGGAACTAGCACAGATACGCAGTATTTT
NA,TRBJ2-1,TRBV12-3/TRBV12-4,NA,CASRILIRESEQFF,TGTGCCAGCAGAATACTCATCAGGGAGAGTGAGCAGTTCTTC
TRBD1,TRBJ2-7,TRBV5-1,many,CASRNSGQELYEQYF,TGCGCCAGCAGAAATTCAGGACAGGAGCTATACGAGCAGTACTTC
TRBD2,TRBJ2-3,TRBV20-1,many,CSARPSGGARTDTQYF,TGCAGTGCTAGACCTAGCGGGGGGGCCCGCACAGATACGCAGTATTTT
TRBD1,TRBJ1-2,TRBV7-2,many,CASSRPGTGTYGYTF,TGTGCCAGCAGCCGACCCGGGACAGGGACCTATGGCTACACCTTC
NA,TRBJ2-5,TRBV7-2,many,CASSSTTRPRETQYF,TGTGCCAGCAGCTCGACTACTAGGCCCCGGGAGACCCAGTACTTC
TRBD1,TRBJ2-3,TRBV20-1,NA,CSARLTGGLGTDTQYF,TGCAGTGCTCGCTTGACAGGGGGTTTGGGGACAGATACGCAGTATTTT
NA,TRBJ2-5,TRBV7-3,many,CASSPQGTQETQYF,TGTGCCAGCAGCCCACAGGGAACCCAAGAGACCCAGTACTTC
NA,TRBJ2-5,TRBV5-5,many,CASSLGWPRETQYF,TGTGCCAGCAGCTTGGGTTGGCCCAGGGAGACCCAGTACTTC
NA,TRBJ2-1,TRBV7-2,NA,CASSPVGTSYNEQFF,TGTGCCAGCAGCCCCGTGGGAACCTCCTACAATGAGCAGTTCTTC
NA,TRBJ1-1,TRBV12-3/TRBV12-4,many,CASRLDTGTEAFF,TGTGCCAGCAGACTTGACACAGGGACTGAAGCTTTCTTT
NA,TRBJ2-7,TRBV12-3/TRBV12-4,many,CARPSGAPYEQYF,TGTGCCAGACCGTCGGGGGCCCCCTACGAGCAGTACTTC
NA,TRBJ1-1,TRBV21-1,many,CASSFRKGKDTEAFF,TGTGCCAGCAGCTTTAGGAAGGGAAAGGACACTGAAGCTTTCTTT
NA,TRBJ1-1,TRBV12-3/TRBV12-4,NA,CASRPTSLVRAEAFF,TGTGCCAGCAGGCCTACTTCATTGGTTAGGGCTGAAGCTTTCTTT
NA,TRBJ2-3,TRBV5-6,many,CASTFTDTQYF,TGTGCCAGCACATTCACAGATACGCAGTATTTT
NA,TRBJ2-7,TRBV4-1,many,CASSQERLASYEQYF,TGCGCCAGCAGCCAAGAACGCCTGGCCTCCTACGAGCAGTACTTC
NA,TRBJ2-6,TRBV7-8,many,CASSLSPRPTGANVLTF,TGTGCCAGCAGCTTATCTCCCAGGCCAACCGGGGCCAACGTCCTGACTTTC
TRBD1,TRBJ1-3,TRBV9,many,CASSEGGTGNTIYF,TGTGCCAGCAGCGAAGGGGGCACTGGAAACACCATATATTTT
NA,TRBJ2-4,TRBV27,many,CASSFAAGVNIQYF,TGTGCCAGCAGTTTTGCGGCAGGGGTCAACATTCAGTACTTC
NA,TRBJ1-2,TRBV29-1,many,CSVEGRANGYTF,TGCAGCGTTGAAGGCAGGGCCAATGGCTACACCTTC
NA,TRBJ1-4,TRBV12-3/TRBV12-4,many,CASSLGSGPNEKLFF,TGTGCCAGCAGTTTAGGGTCAGGGCCTAATGAAAAACTGTTTTTT
TRBD1,TRBJ1-1,TRBV6-2/TRBV6-3,many,CASSSWDRGKAFF,TGTGCCAGCAGCTCCTGGGACAGGGGAAAAGCTTTCTTT
NA,TRBJ2-2,TRBV7-2,many,CASSIQRENGELFF,TGTGCCAGCAGCATTCAACGGGAGAACGGGGAGCTGTTTTTT
NA,TRBJ2-5,TRBV25-1,many,CASSERTVRETQYF,TGTGCCAGCAGTGAACGAACAGTTCGGGAGACCCAGTACTTC
TRBD2,TRBJ2-3,TRBV6-5,many,CASSDSGGFSDTQYF,TGTGCCAGCAGCGATAGCGGGGGGTTTTCAGATACGCAGTATTTT
NA,TRBJ2-1,TRBV20-1,many,CSVWRYDNEQFF,TGCAGTGTCTGGAGGTACGACAATGAGCAGTTCTTC